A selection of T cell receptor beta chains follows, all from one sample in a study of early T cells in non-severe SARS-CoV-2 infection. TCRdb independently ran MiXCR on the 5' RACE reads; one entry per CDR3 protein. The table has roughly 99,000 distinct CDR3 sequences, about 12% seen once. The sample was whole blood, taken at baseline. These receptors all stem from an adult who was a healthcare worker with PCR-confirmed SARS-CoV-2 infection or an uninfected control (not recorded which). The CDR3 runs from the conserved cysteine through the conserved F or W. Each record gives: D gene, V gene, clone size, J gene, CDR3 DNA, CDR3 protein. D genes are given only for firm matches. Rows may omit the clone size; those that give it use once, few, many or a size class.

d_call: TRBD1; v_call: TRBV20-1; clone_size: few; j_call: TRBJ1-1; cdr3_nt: TGCAGTGGACAGGGGAACACTGAAGCTTTCTTT; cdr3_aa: CSGQGNTEAFF
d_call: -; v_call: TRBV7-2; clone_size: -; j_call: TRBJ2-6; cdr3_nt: TGTGCCAGCAGCTTCCGGGGGCTTGGGGCCAACGTCCTGACTTTC; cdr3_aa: CASSFRGLGANVLTF
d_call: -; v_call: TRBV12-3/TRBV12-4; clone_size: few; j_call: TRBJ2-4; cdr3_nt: TGTGCCAGCAGTTTTCCGGGGAACATTCAGTACTTC; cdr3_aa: CASSFPGNIQYF
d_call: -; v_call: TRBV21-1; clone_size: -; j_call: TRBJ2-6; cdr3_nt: TGTGCCAGCAGGACAGTGTCTGGGGCCAACGTCCTGACTTTC; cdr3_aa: CASRTVSGANVLTF
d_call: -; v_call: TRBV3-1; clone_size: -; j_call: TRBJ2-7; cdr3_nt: TGTGCCAGCAGCAGGACCGACGTCTCCTACGAGCAGTACTTC; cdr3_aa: CASSRTDVSYEQYF
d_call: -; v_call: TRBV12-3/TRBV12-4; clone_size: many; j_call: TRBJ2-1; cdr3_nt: TGTGCCAGCAGTTCGCTCAACCTGTACAATGAGCAGTTCTTC; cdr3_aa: CASSSLNLYNEQFF
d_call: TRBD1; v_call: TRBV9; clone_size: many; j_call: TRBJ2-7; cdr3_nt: TGTGCCAGCAGCGTAGTAGGGGACAGGGAGTACGAGCAGTACTTC; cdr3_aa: CASSVVGDREYEQYF
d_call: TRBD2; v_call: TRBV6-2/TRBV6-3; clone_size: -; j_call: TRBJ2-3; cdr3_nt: TGTGCCAGCAGTATACAAACTAGCGGAGGCACAGATACGCAGTATTTT; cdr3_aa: CASSIQTSGGTDTQYF
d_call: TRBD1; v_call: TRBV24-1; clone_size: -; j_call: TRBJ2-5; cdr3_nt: TGTGCCACCTCCGGGACAGGGGGGAATCAAGAGACCCAGTACTTC; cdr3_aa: CATSGTGGNQETQYF
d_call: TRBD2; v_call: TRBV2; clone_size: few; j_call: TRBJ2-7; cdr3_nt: TGTGCCAGCAGTGAGGGGCTAGCGGGGCTCTACGAGCAGTACTTC; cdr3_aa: CASSEGLAGLYEQYF
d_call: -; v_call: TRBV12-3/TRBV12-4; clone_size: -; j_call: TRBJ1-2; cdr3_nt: TGTGCCAGCAGTTTAAAGGAGGGCCCGAACTATGGCTACACCTTC; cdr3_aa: CASSLKEGPNYGYTF
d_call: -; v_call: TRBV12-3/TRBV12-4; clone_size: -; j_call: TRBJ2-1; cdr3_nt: TGTGCCAGCAGTCCCCAGATGAACGGTTTCGATGAGCAGTTCTTC; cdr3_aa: CASSPQMNGFDEQFF
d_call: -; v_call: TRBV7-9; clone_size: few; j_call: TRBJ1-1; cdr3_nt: TGTGCCAGCAGCTCGGTCGCTGAAGCTTTCTTT; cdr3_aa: CASSSVAEAFF
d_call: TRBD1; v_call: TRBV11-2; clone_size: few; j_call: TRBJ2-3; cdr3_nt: TGTGCCAGCAGCTTGACAGGGGCGGTGACCGGGAAAGGTCGAGATACGCAGTATTTT; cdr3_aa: CASSLTGAVTGKGRDTQYF
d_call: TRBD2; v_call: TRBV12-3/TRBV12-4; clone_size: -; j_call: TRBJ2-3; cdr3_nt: TGTGCCAGCAGGCCGACTAGCCTGAACACAGATACGCAGTATTTT; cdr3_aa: CASRPTSLNTDTQYF
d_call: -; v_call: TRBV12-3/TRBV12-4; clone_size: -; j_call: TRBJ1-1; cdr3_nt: TGTGCCAGCAGTCTCTCCCCAGGGCAGCTTGAAGCTTTCTTT; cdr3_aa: CASSLSPGQLEAFF
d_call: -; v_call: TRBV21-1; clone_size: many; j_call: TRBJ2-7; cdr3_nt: TGTGCCAGCAGCAAAGGGAAGCGATTTGCCTACGAGCAGTACTTC; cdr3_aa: CASSKGKRFAYEQYF
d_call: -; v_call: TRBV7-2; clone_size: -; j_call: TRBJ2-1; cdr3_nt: TGTGCCAGCAGCTTAGGTGTATCCTCTCGCAATGAGCAGTTCTTC; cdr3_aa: CASSLGVSSRNEQFF